This is a list of T cell receptor beta chains from one sample in a study of T cells after yellow fever vaccination. TCRdb passed the 5' RACE reads through MiXCR, listing each CDR3 protein once. The sample holds 12,000 or so distinct CDR3 sequences; about 5.8% are singletons and the top ten take around 1%. The sample was PBMCs, either bulk or a sorted T-cell subset (CD4+, CD8+, memory, or dextramer-sorted; not recorded which), taken on the day of the yellow fever booster vaccination. The receptors stem from a man aged 25-45 years who received the YFV17D yellow fever vaccine. Each CDR3 is given with its conserved first and last residue. D genes are given only for firm matches. Clone size appears in some rows only: once, few, many, or a class for an expanded clone.

J gene | V gene | D gene | CDR3 length | clone size | CDR3 protein | CDR3 DNA
TRBJ1-2 | TRBV18 | - | 12 | many | CASSSEGNGYTF | TGTGCCAGCTCCTCCGAGGGGAATGGCTACACCTTC
TRBJ2-1 | TRBV18 | TRBD1 | 16 | many | CASSPGTGGRYNEQFF | TGTGCCAGCTCACCAGGGACAGGGGGGCGATACAATGAGCAGTTCTTC
TRBJ2-5 | TRBV24-1 | TRBD2 | 14 | medium-sized | CATSEAGGGETQYF | TGTGCCACCAGTGAGGCGGGGGGGGGAGAGACCCAGTACTTC
TRBJ1-1 | TRBV6-5 | - | 16 | many | CASSYGINLAGTEAFF | TGTGCCAGCAGTTACGGTATCAACCTCGCCGGCACTGAAGCTTTCTTT
TRBJ2-5 | TRBV5-5 | TRBD1 | 14 | many | CASSLQGLGETQYF | TGTGCCAGCAGCTTACAGGGGTTAGGAGAGACCCAGTACTTC
TRBJ2-4 | TRBV6-5 | TRBD2 | 14 | many | CASSPESGSNIQYF | TGTGCCAGCAGTCCCGAAAGCGGGAGCAACATTCAGTACTTC
TRBJ2-3 | TRBV20-1 | - | 12 | few | CSASRSRDTQYF | TGCAGTGCTTCCAGGAGCAGGGATACGCAGTATTTT
TRBJ2-2 | TRBV7-2 | TRBD1 | 15 | medium-sized | CASSPGTEHTGELFF | TGTGCCAGCAGCCCCGGGACAGAGCACACCGGGGAGCTGTTTTTT
TRBJ2-5 | TRBV29-1 | TRBD2 | 12 | medium-sized | CSVEDGGETQYF | TGCAGCGTTGAAGACGGGGGGGAGACCCAGTACTTC
TRBJ2-7 | TRBV30 | TRBD1 | 12 | many | CAWNKQGWRQYF | TGTGCCTGGAATAAACAGGGGTGGAGGCAGTACTTC
TRBJ1-2 | TRBV4-3 | - | 16 | many | CASSQEALRTVYGYTF | TGCGCCAGCAGCCAAGAAGCTTTAAGGACAGTCTATGGCTACACCTTC
TRBJ2-5 | TRBV28 | - | 12 | - | CASSLQGQTQYF | TGTGCCAGCAGTTTACAGGGCCAGACCCAGTACTTC
TRBJ2-2 | TRBV12-3/TRBV12-4 | - | 18 | - | CASSLAGILEPNTGELFF | TGTGCCAGCAGTTTAGCGGGAATTCTAGAACCGAACACCGGGGAGCTGTTTTTT
TRBJ2-5 | TRBV9 | TRBD1 | 15 | many | CASSLLQGVQETQYF | TGTGCCAGCAGCCTGCTCCAGGGGGTCCAAGAGACCCAGTACTTC
TRBJ2-5 | TRBV24-1 | TRBD2 | 16 | many | CATSDPGLAGVETQYF | TGTGCCACCAGTGACCCCGGACTAGCGGGAGTCGAGACCCAGTACTTC
TRBJ2-7 | TRBV4-3 | TRBD2 | 17 | many | CASSQDQAGGPPYEQYF | TGCGCCAGCAGCCAAGACCAAGCGGGAGGGCCCCCCTACGAGCAGTACTTC
TRBJ1-2 | TRBV12-3/TRBV12-4 | TRBD1 | 15 | medium-sized | CASSSRTGGAYGYTF | TGTGCCAGCAGTTCGAGGACAGGGGGGGCCTATGGCTACACCTTC
TRBJ1-1 | TRBV4-3 | - | 16 | many | CASSQVPGQQNTEAFF | TGCGCCAGCAGCCAAGTCCCCGGACAGCAGAACACTGAAGCTTTCTTT
TRBJ1-1 | TRBV20-1 | TRBD1 | 12 | many | CSASRDSYEAFF | TGCAGTGCTAGTCGGGACAGCTATGAAGCTTTCTTT
TRBJ2-1 | TRBV19 | - | 12 | many | CASRPGRNEQFF | TGTGCCAGTAGGCCTGGGAGGAATGAGCAGTTCTTC
TRBJ2-3 | TRBV20-1 | TRBD2 | 16 | many | CSARKTSGRGTDTQYF | TGCAGTGCTAGAAAGACTAGCGGGAGAGGGACAGATACGCAGTATTTT
TRBJ2-7 | TRBV15 | - | 14 | medium-sized | CATSREGGVYEQYF | TGTGCCACCAGCAGAGAGGGGGGAGTTTACGAGCAGTACTTC
TRBJ2-2 | TRBV5-6 | TRBD1 | 15 | medium-sized | CASSWGTENTGELFF | TGTGCCAGCAGCTGGGGGACAGAGAACACCGGGGAGCTGTTTTTT
TRBJ2-7 | TRBV4-2 | - | 15 | many | CASSQDKHAAYEQYF | TGTGCCAGCAGCCAAGATAAGCACGCCGCCTACGAGCAGTACTTC
TRBJ2-5 | TRBV20-1 | - | 13 | medium-sized | CSARENSGETQYF | TGCAGTGCTAGAGAAAATTCGGGGGAGACCCAGTACTTC
TRBJ2-1 | TRBV6-1 | - | 15 | many | CASSEAADKYNEQFF | TGTGCCAGCAGTGAAGCGGCGGATAAGTACAATGAGCAGTTCTTC
TRBJ2-3 | TRBV10-3 | TRBD2 | 14 | medium-sized | CATSLSREKDTQYF | TGTGCCACCAGCCTCTCGCGGGAGAAAGATACGCAGTATTTT
TRBJ2-1 | TRBV7-2 | - | 15 | many | CASRISAYSYNEQFF | TGTGCCAGCAGGATCAGCGCGTATTCCTACAATGAGCAGTTCTTC
TRBJ2-5 | TRBV12-3/TRBV12-4 | - | 13 | medium-sized | CASSTSKVETQYF | TGTGCCAGCAGTACCTCTAAAGTTGAGACCCAGTACTTC
TRBJ2-1 | TRBV7-2 | TRBD2 | 13 | - | CASSRLAGYEQFF | TGTGCCAGCAGCCGACTAGCGGGATATGAGCAGTTCTTC
TRBJ1-4 | TRBV20-1 | - | 14 | many | CSATPGATNEKLFF | TGCAGTGCTACCCCAGGTGCAACTAATGAAAAACTGTTTTTT
TRBJ2-1 | TRBV20-1 | - | 15 | many | CSAIKAVGSYNEQFF | TGCAGTGCTATAAAGGCGGTGGGCTCCTACAATGAGCAGTTCTTC
TRBJ2-7 | TRBV5-1 | TRBD2 | 15 | medium-sized | CASSLAERGNYEQYF | TGCGCCAGCAGCTTGGCTGAGCGGGGGAACTACGAGCAGTACTTC
TRBJ2-7 | TRBV11-2 | - | 15 | - | CASSRRAGLPGEQYF | TGTGCCAGCAGTAGGAGGGCGGGTCTCCCGGGCGAGCAGTACTTC
TRBJ2-7 | TRBV5-8 | - | 14 | - | CASSSRHLSYEQYF | TGTGCCAGCAGCTCCAGACACCTCTCCTACGAGCAGTACTTC
TRBJ2-6 | TRBV2 | - | 13 | - | CASVMQTLSVLTF | TGTGCCAGCGTAATGCAAACCCTAAGTGTCCTGACTTTC
TRBJ2-2 | TRBV7-2 | TRBD2 | 17 | many | CASSLALAAPNTGELFF | TGTGCCAGCAGCTTAGCCCTAGCGGCCCCGAACACCGGGGAGCTGTTTTTT
TRBJ2-1 | TRBV29-1 | - | 14 | many | CSVAQTLEYNEQFF | TGCAGCGTTGCCCAAACCCTCGAATACAATGAGCAGTTCTTC
TRBJ2-7 | TRBV5-6 | - | 13 | many | CASSLEDGYEQYF | TGTGCCAGCAGCTTGGAGGATGGGTACGAGCAGTACTTC
TRBJ2-7 | TRBV20-1 | - | 12 | many | CSAIERAYEQYF | TGCAGTGCTATTGAGAGGGCCTACGAGCAGTACTTC
TRBJ2-3 | TRBV27 | TRBD1 | 15 | many | CASRSGGLRTDTQYF | TGTGCCAGCAGGTCAGGGGGCCTTCGCACAGATACGCAGTATTTT
TRBJ2-2 | TRBV12-5 | TRBD2 | 17 | many | CASGGDQAGVHTGELFF | TGTGCTAGTGGTGGGGATCAAGCGGGGGTCCACACCGGGGAGCTGTTTTTT
TRBJ2-1 | TRBV9 | - | 13 | many | CASSARSGNEQFF | TGTGCCAGCAGCGCACGGTCCGGGAATGAGCAGTTCTTC
TRBJ1-6 | TRBV5-6 | - | 15 | - | CASTTRRTVNSPLHF | TGTGCCAGCACCACAAGACGAACGGTTAATTCACCCCTCCACTTT